The rows below give T cell receptor beta chains drawn from one sample of a study of blood T cell repertoires in COVID-19. The method was immunoSEQ multiplex PCR; TCRdb's version includes in-frame clones alone and lacks a portion of them. This sample has roughly 440,000 clones, with 88% found just once. Sequenced sample: peripheral blood. Source of these receptors: a woman aged 45-59 years with COVID-19, enrolled during active disease. Both conserved end residues are part of each CDR3. D genes are given only for firm matches. Size tells how often a clone was seen (once, few, many) or the class of an expanded clone, and some rows leave it out.

>TRBV12-3/TRBV12-4|TRBD1|TRBJ1-2|NA
CASSPGQRYGYTF
TGTGCCAGCAGCCCGGGACAGAGGTATGGCTACACCTTC
>TRBV11-1|TRBD1|TRBJ2-1|NA
CASSYRTGLNEQFF
TGTGCCAGCAGCTACCGGACAGGCCTCAATGAGCAGTTCTTC
>TRBV12-5|TRBD1|TRBJ1-2|once
CASGLVISAGGPPTGGYTF
TGTGCTAGTGGACTGGTGATCTCGGCAGGGGGCCCCCCCACGGGTGGCTACACCTTC
>TRBV2|NA|TRBJ2-7|NA
CASSGGAKRDF
TGTGCCAGCAGTGGAGGGGCCAAGCGGGACTTC
>TRBV5-1|TRBD2|TRBJ2-5|NA
CASSYLPGTSEETQYF
TGCGCCAGCAGCTACCTCCCCGGGACTAGCGAAGAGACCCAGTACTTC
>TRBV7-2|NA|TRBJ1-3|NA
CASSFSGSSGNTIYF
TGTGCCAGCAGCTTTAGCGGTAGCTCTGGAAACACCATATATTTT
>TRBV19|NA|TRBJ1-2|NA
CASRELLSVHGYTF
TGTGCCAGTAGGGAGCTCTTGTCTGTTCATGGCTACACCTTC
>TRBV24-1|TRBD1|TRBJ1-2|NA
CATSELDRPHFEDNTF
TGTGCCACCAGTGAGTTGGACAGGCCCCATTTTGAGGATAACACCTTC
>TRBV7-6|NA|TRBJ2-7|NA
CASSLGAGYSYEQYF
TGTGCCAGCAGCTTAGGGGCGGGTTACTCCTACGAGCAGTACTTC
>TRBV3-1/TRBV3-2|TRBD2|TRBJ2-2|NA
CASRSGGITGELFF
TGTGCCAGCAGGTCGGGGGGTATCACCGGGGAGCTGTTTTTT
>TRBV4-2|NA|TRBJ2-3|NA
CASSQGVSGGNSDTQYF
TGTGCCAGCAGCCAAGGTGTCTCCGGGGGAAACTCAGATACGCAGTATTTT
>TRBV10-3|TRBD2|TRBJ2-1|once
CAISEVKRGDNEQFF
TGTGCCATCAGTGAAGTCAAGCGGGGGGACAATGAGCAGTTCTTC
>TRBV6-5|TRBD1|TRBJ2-7|NA
CASSYTGTEPYEQYF
TGTGCCAGCAGTTACACCGGGACAGAGCCATACGAGCAGTACTTC
>TRBV7-9|NA|TRBJ1-5|few
CASSTSDSDQPQHF
TGTGCCAGCTCCACTTCGGACAGCGATCAGCCCCAGCATTTT
>TRBV3-1/TRBV3-2|NA|TRBJ1-1|NA
CASSQFRAREAFF
TGTGCCAGCAGCCAGTTCCGGGCCCGGGAGGCTTTCTTT
>TRBV13|NA|TRBJ1-1|NA
CASSLEGGDTEAFF
TGTGCCAGCAGCTTAGAGGGGGGGGACACTGAAGCTTTCTTT
>TRBV11-2|NA|TRBJ1-1|once
CASSLGAGSLNTEAFF
TGTGCCAGCAGCTTAGGGGCAGGAAGCTTGAACACTGAAGCTTTCTTT
>TRBV3-1/TRBV3-2|NA|TRBJ2-3|NA
CASSLSEGTDTQYF
TGTGCCAGCAGTCTTAGCGAAGGCACAGATACGCAGTATTTT
>TRBV5-1|NA|TRBJ1-5|NA
CASSLDSSNQPQHF
TGCGCCAGCAGCTTGGACAGTTCCAATCAGCCCCAGCATTTT
>TRBV4-1|NA|TRBJ2-7|NA
CASSQDLRAYEQYF
TGCGCCAGCAGCCAAGATCTCAGGGCCTACGAGCAGTACTTC
>TRBV30|NA|TRBJ2-1|NA
CAWSNRNEQFF
TGTGCCTGGAGTAACAGGAATGAGCAGTTCTTC
>TRBV6-4|NA|TRBJ2-1|NA
CASSAGDRDEQFF
TGTGCCAGCAGTGCAGGGGACCGAGATGAGCAGTTCTTC
>TRBV28|TRBD1|TRBJ1-1|NA
CASSSPHRGDTEAFF
TGTGCCAGCAGTTCTCCACACAGGGGTGACACTGAAGCTTTCTTT
>TRBV11-1|NA|TRBJ2-2|few
CASSHVLGGTGELFF
TGTGCCAGCAGTCACGTCCTCGGGGGCACCGGGGAGCTGTTTTTT
>TRBV7-8|NA|TRBJ2-3|NA
CASSLEAGDPSDTQYF
TGTGCCAGCAGCTTAGAGGCAGGCGATCCGTCAGATACGCAGTATTTT
>TRBV18|NA|TRBJ2-1|NA
CASSPGEGVGEQFF
TGTGCCAGCTCACCCGGTGAAGGGGTAGGCGAGCAGTTCTTC
>TRBV29-1|NA|TRBJ1-2|NA
CSVSGQPYGYTF
TGCAGCGTTTCAGGACAGCCATATGGCTACACCTTC
>TRBV5-1|TRBD1|TRBJ1-1|once
CASSSRQGGDTEAFF
TGCGCCAGCAGCTCAAGACAGGGCGGGGACACTGAAGCTTTCTTT
>TRBV5-1|TRBD1|TRBJ1-1|NA
CASSPGLGQGWTEAFF
TGCGCCAGCAGCCCCGGACTGGGACAGGGATGGACTGAAGCTTTCTTT
>TRBV15|NA|TRBJ1-4|once
CATSRDVGDGEKLFF
TGTGCCACCAGCAGAGACGTGGGAGATGGCGAAAAACTGTTTTTT
>TRBV5-5|NA|TRBJ1-1|NA
CASTLTRGTGTEAFF
TGTGCCAGCACCTTGACAAGGGGAACGGGCACTGAAGCTTTCTTT
>TRBV14|NA|TRBJ1-1|NA
CASSQVGARFANTEAFF
TGTGCCAGCAGCCAAGTGGGGGCAAGATTCGCGAACACTGAAGCTTTCTTT
>TRBV4-1|TRBD2|TRBJ2-7|NA
CASSQGLSGGAYEQYF
TGCGCCAGCAGCCAAGGATTAAGCGGGGGGGCCTACGAGCAGTACTTC
>TRBV5-8|NA|TRBJ2-7|once
CASSFGGSYEQYF
TGTGCCAGCAGCTTTGGCGGATCCTACGAGCAGTACTTC
>TRBV11-3|TRBD2|TRBJ2-1|NA
CASSLSGGANNEQFF
TGTGCCAGCAGCCTCAGCGGGGGGGCTAACAATGAGCAGTTCTTC
>TRBV20-1|NA|TRBJ1-2|once
CSARQGYTF
TGCAGTGCTAGACAGGGCTACACCTTC
>TRBV4-1|TRBD1|TRBJ1-3|NA
CASSQDDRAYGNTIYF
TGCGCCAGCAGCCAAGACGACAGGGCATATGGAAACACCATATATTTT
>TRBV18|NA|TRBJ1-2|NA
CASSPGLKVHGYTF
TGTGCCAGCTCACCAGGGCTCAAGGTACATGGCTACACCTTC
>TRBV7-3|TRBD2|TRBJ2-3|NA
CASSLPILGLASTDTQYF
TGTGCCAGCAGCTTACCCATTCTAGGACTAGCATCCACAGATACGCAGTATTTT
>TRBV5-4|NA|TRBJ1-1|NA
CASSLDPRNTEAFF
TGTGCCAGCAGCTTGGACCCTAGGAACACTGAAGCTTTCTTT
>TRBV18|TRBD1|TRBJ2-1|NA
CASSPAGRGPSHEQFF
TGTGCCAGCTCACCGGCGGGCAGGGGGCCTTCGCATGAGCAGTTCTTC
>TRBV19|NA|TRBJ1-5|NA
CASSISLPGNQPQHF
TGTGCCAGTAGTATTTCTTTACCGGGGAATCAGCCCCAGCATTTT
>TRBV19|TRBD1|TRBJ1-4|NA
CASGGTGNEKLFF
TGTGCCAGCGGAGGGACAGGGAATGAAAAACTGTTTTTT
>TRBV9|TRBD1|TRBJ1-2|NA
CASSVEQGASYGYTF
TGTGCCAGCAGCGTAGAACAGGGGGCGAGCTATGGCTACACCTTC
>TRBV6-5|NA|TRBJ1-6|NA
CATHDSASYNSPLHF
TGTGCCACCCACGACAGTGCCTCCTATAATTCACCCCTCCACTTT
>TRBV2|NA|TRBJ1-5|NA
CASRADSVSNQPQHF
TGTGCCAGCAGGGCGGACAGCGTTAGCAATCAGCCCCAGCATTTT
>TRBV27|TRBD1|TRBJ1-1|NA
CASSSPTGGVTEAFF
TGTGCCAGCAGTTCCCCGACAGGGGGGGTCACTGAAGCTTTCTTT
>TRBV3-1/TRBV3-2|NA|TRBJ2-7|NA
CASSQAGDGYEQYF
TGTGCCAGCAGCCAAGCAGGGGACGGATACGAGCAGTACTTC
>TRBV6-6|NA|TRBJ2-7|NA
CASKGLLYEQYF
TGTGCCAGCAAAGGACTTCTCTACGAGCAGTACTTC
>TRBV4-1|NA|TRBJ2-6|NA
CASSPRQNSGANVLTF
TGCGCCAGCAGCCCGCGACAGAACTCTGGGGCCAACGTCCTGACTTTC
>TRBV11-2|NA|TRBJ2-1|NA
CASSFRQASVYNEQFF
TGTGCCAGCAGCTTTCGACAGGCCTCGGTTTACAATGAGCAGTTCTTC
>TRBV7-9|NA|TRBJ1-2|NA
CASTPGGRGGYTF
TGTGCCAGCACCCCGGGGGGTCGGGGTGGCTACACCTTC
>TRBV12-5|NA|TRBJ1-4|NA
CASGFTGGGSEKLFF
TGTGCTAGTGGTTTTACCGGGGGGGGCAGTGAAAAACTGTTTTTT
>TRBV6-5|NA|TRBJ1-2|NA
CASTQQGGYYGYTF
TGTGCCAGCACCCAACAAGGGGGTTACTATGGCTACACCTTC
>TRBV6-5|NA|TRBJ1-2|NA
CASSYWGEGTGYTF
TGTGCCAGCAGTTATTGGGGGGAGGGCACGGGCTACACCTTC
>TRBV9|NA|TRBJ2-3|NA
CASSAEGGGSTDTQYF
TGTGCCAGCAGCGCGGAGGGCGGGGGCAGCACAGATACGCAGTATTTT
>TRBV3-1/TRBV3-2|NA|TRBJ1-5|NA
CASSQDSNQPQHF
TGTGCCAGCAGCCAAGACAGTAATCAGCCCCAGCATTTT
>TRBV19|NA|TRBJ2-2|NA
CASSSGHLTGELFF
TGTGCCAGTAGTTCGGGACATCTCACCGGGGAGCTGTTTTTT